This TCR beta chain was retrieved from a study of cytomegalovirus exposure and HLA in healthy donors. Regarding the study as a whole: Analysis performed later found approximately 17,000 TCR beta sequences associated with HLA alleles at 0.05 false discovery rate. A few CMV-associated chains were confirmed in vitro to be specific for CMV antigens.

With V trimmed by 7 bases and J by 10 bases, 12 bases remained unmatched. This CDR3 spans 14 amino acids. Germline loops: CDR1 GTSNPN, CDR2 SVGIG (reference sequence). Note on this clone: Its antigen is not known.

The PCR employed 60 Vbeta primers together with 13 Jbeta primers. Clones were sequenced by immunoSEQ multiplex PCR, and TCRdb holds only the in-frame ones, with some missing. The top ten clones hold over 3.5% of a sample with around 95,000 clones, about 81% of them seen once. Sequenced sample: PBMCs. The receptor's source is a woman in her thirties or forties in good health and CMV-seropositive. The chain links TRBV30 to TRBJ2-3, with 12 bases fitting TRBD2. The CDR3 coding sequence is TGTGCCTTGGCCGCGACTAGCGGGAGAGGACCGCAGTATTTT. Encoded protein: CALAATSGRGPQYF.